Presented here are 20 T cell receptor beta chains from one specimen sequenced in a study of T cell responses to AZD1222 COVID-19 vaccine. The assay was immunoSEQ multiplex PCR, and TCRdb's table has in-frame clones only and misses some. This sample has approximately 150,000 clones; 85% to 90% occur once, and the top ten carry approximately 1.5%. Here the sequenced sample was peripheral blood, taken on day 0 of AZD1222 vaccination. The receptors originated from an adult in good health.

The rearrangement joins TRBV10-3 to TRBJ2-1; 8 bases are a match to TRBD1. The CDR3 spans 16 residues. Per germline, CDR1 ENHRY and CDR2 SYGVKD. The trim removed 3 bases at V and 4 bases at J, leaving 8 bases unmatched. Written as DNA, the CDR3 is TGTGCCATCAGTGATCCTGGACAGGGAGGTTACAATGAGCAGTTCTTC. Protein product: CAISDPGQGGYNEQFF.

This chain uses TRBV3-1 (or the pseudogene TRBV3-2) with TRBJ2-7, with D unresolved. In germline, CDR1 is LGHDT, CDR2 YNNKEL (reference sequence). Trimming pared 4 bases from V and 0 bases from J, leaving 7 bases between. CDR3 length: 13 residues. CDR3 sequence (DNA): TGTGCCAGCAGCCGGAGCGCCTCCTACGAGCAGTACTTC. This translates into CASSRSASYEQYF.

This sequence joins TRBV5-1 and TRBJ1-2; TRBD1 aligns across 7 bases. The CDR3 length is 14 residues. Trimming cost V 2 bases and J 3 bases; bases outside gene matches: 4. Germline assignment: CDR1 SGHRS and CDR2 YFSETQ. CDR3 sequence: CASSFADRDYGYTF. CDR3 DNA sequence: TGCGCCAGCAGCTTCGCCGACAGGGACTATGGCTACACCTTC.

This clone showed up just a few times. The J gene is TRBJ1-1, the V gene TRBV2; D is unclear. The CDR3 loop spans 11 amino acids. V was trimmed by 3 bases and J by 8 bases, leaving 7 bases between them. Per the germline V gene, CDR1 is SNHLY and CDR2 is FYNNEI. The CDR3 region is CASSDWEEAFF. CDR3 DNA: TGTGCCAGCAGTGACTGGGAGGAAGCTTTCTTT.

J is TRBJ1-2 and V is TRBV5-4; 7 nucleotides match TRBD1. V was clipped by 7 bases and J by 0 bases; unmatched bases: 6. Looked up from germline, CDR1 is SGHNT and CDR2 is YYREEE (reference sequence). The length of the CDR3 is 14 residues. The CDR3 sequence: CASHGQDSNYGYTF. The CDR3, as DNA: TGTGCCAGCCATGGACAGGACTCTAACTATGGCTACACCTTC.

CDR3: CASSQDRPGSSYNEQFF. For the CDR3, the DNA is TGCGCCAGCAGCCAAGATAGACCGGGGAGCTCCTACAATGAGCAGTTCTTC. The rearrangement uses TRBV4-1 and TRBJ2-1; tentative D call: TRBD2 (5 bases). From germline, CDR1 is MGHRA and CDR2 YSYEKL. V lost 0 bases, J lost 0 bases, and 12 bases lay in between. There are 17 residues in the CDR3.

The chain carries TRBV28 and TRBJ2-7; possibly TRBD1 for D (6 bases). The CDR3 contains 14 residues. The germline V gene has CDR1 MDHEN and CDR2 SYDVKM. V was clipped by 10 bases and J by 5 bases, with 21 bases between them. In DNA, the CDR3 is TGTGCCATCCGGCCTAGACAGGTGGTGAACGAGCAGTACTTC. Amino acid sequence: CAIRPRQVVNEQYF.

This sequence joins TRBV5-1 and TRBJ2-2; TRBD2 aligns across 11 bases. Trimming removed 2 bases from V and 9 bases from J; junction bases left unmatched: 3. In germline, CDR1 is SGHRS, CDR2 YFSETQ. This CDR3 is 14 amino acids long. DNA for the CDR3: TGCGCCAGCAGCTTACTAGCGGGGGATCGGGAGCTGTTTTTT. Translating gives CASSLLAGDRELFF.

This rearrangement joins TRBV18 to TRBJ1-2, with D unclear. The CDR3 loop spans 16 amino acids. The germline V gene has CDR1 KGHSH and CDR2 LQKENI. The V gene lost 3 bases and the J gene lost 6 bases, with 20 bases spanning the gap. The CDR3 region has the DNA TGTGCCAGCTCACCCCAAGTCACCGGAGTATCCCATGGCTACACCTTC. This sequence encodes CASSPQVTGVSHGYTF.

The rearrangement joins TRBV10-3 to TRBJ2-7, with 10 bases lining up with TRBD1. The CDR3 contains 14 residues. The ends lost 6 bases at V and 0 bases at J; junction bases unmatched: 2. Germline loops: CDR1 ENHRY, CDR2 SYGVKD. In DNA form, the CDR3 reads TGTGCCATCAGCCGGGACAGGGGCTCCTACGAGCAGTACTTC. Protein sequence: CAISRDRGSYEQYF.

Worth noting for this clone: Compared with germline, one end of the junction differs, possibly owing to a read error. The chain is built from TRBV7-9 and TRBJ1-1; D unclear. The CDR3 loop spans 13 amino acids. Germline-derived CDR1 and CDR2 are SEHNR and FQNEAQ (reference sequence). As DNA, the CDR3 is TGTGCCAGCAGGTTAGAGGGAATCACTGAAGCTTTCTTT. Residues: CASRLEGITEAFF.

The CDR3 DNA follows: TGTGCCAGCGGCGCCCGCGGGACGGTGTACTATGGCTACACCTTC. It is translated as CASGARGTVYYGYTF. The V and J genes are TRBV7-9 and TRBJ1-2; D is perhaps TRBD1 (5 bases). Germline-derived CDR1 and CDR2 are SEHNR and FQNEAQ (reference sequence). This CDR3 contains 15 residues. V was trimmed by 8 bases and J by 3 bases, leaving 19 bases between them.

The gene calls are TRBV2 and TRBJ1-3; D remains ambiguous. Germline V gene data show CDR1 as SNHLY and CDR2 as FYNNEI. There are 12 residues in the CDR3. With 6 bases removed from V and 4 bases from J, the gap between germline ends came to 7 bases. As DNA, the CDR3 is TGTGCCAGCAGGAGGGTGGGAAACACCATATATTTT. Protein: CASRRVGNTIYF.

This chain links TRBV20-1 with TRBJ1-1; no clear D. CDR3 length equals 10 residues. V was cut by 4 bases and J by 7 bases, with 7 bases left in between. Germline V gene lookup returns CDR1 DFQATT and CDR2 SNEGSKA (reference sequence). The CDR3 nucleotides are TGCAGTGCTAAAGGGTATGAAGCTTTCTTT. Its protein is CSAKGYEAFF.

The chain uses TRBV13 and TRBJ2-3; no clear D gene. The CDR3 contains 12 residues. The V end was cut by 2 bases, the J end by 4 bases, with 4 bases between. The germline V gene has CDR1 PRHDT and CDR2 FYEKMQ (reference sequence). This chain's CDR3 is CASSLRSDTQYF. CDR3 nucleotides: TGTGCCAGCAGCTTACGATCAGATACGCAGTATTTT.

The V gene is TRBV5-8, the J gene TRBJ2-1; the D gene could be TRBD1 or TRBD2 (5 bases each). The germline gives CDR1 SGHTS, CDR2 YDEGEE. Trimming pared 2 bases from V and 3 bases from J, leaving 12 bases between. This CDR3 comprises 15 residues. CDR3 nucleotides: TGTGCCAGCAGCTTTGAGGGGCGGATCTACAATGAGCAGTTCTTC. As protein: CASSFEGRIYNEQFF.

This chain joins TRBV19 and TRBJ1-6; no reliable D call. The germline gives CDR1 LNHDA, CDR2 SQIVND (reference sequence). The CDR3 contains 17 residues. Deletions cut 3 bases from V and 3 bases from J, with 15 bases between. CDR3 DNA sequence: TGTGCCAGTAGTATCGGCGGAATCGTCGTCTATAATTCACCCCTCCACTTT. The encoded protein is CASSIGGIVVYNSPLHF.

The chain employs TRBV28 and TRBJ1-6; perhaps TRBD1 as D (5 bases). V lost 6 bases and J lost 9, with 24 bases in between. The CDR3 totals 17 residues. Per the germline V gene, CDR1 is MDHEN and CDR2 is SYDVKM. As DNA, the CDR3 is TGTGCCAGCAGCTTAGCCCACCGCCGGGGGGGTCTTTCACCCCTCCACTTT. Its protein is CASSLAHRRGGLSPLHF.

By share of the sample, this clone is medium-sized. The chain couples TRBV2 to TRBJ2-3; 7 nucleotides align to TRBD2. The CDR3 extends over 18 amino acids. Germline-derived CDR1 and CDR2 are SNHLY and FYNNEI. After removal of 4 bases from V and 6 bases from J, the junction contained 19 bases not matched to a gene. CDR3 amino acids: CASSVAPGAEGLMDTQYF. CDR3 coding DNA: TGTGCCAGCAGTGTGGCCCCCGGGGCGGAGGGACTAATGGATACGCAGTATTTT.

J is TRBJ2-1 and V is TRBV6-5, with 8 bases identical to TRBD1. Germline assignment: CDR1 MNHEY and CDR2 SVGAGI. The CDR3 runs 15 residues. Trimming removed 6 bases from V and 10 bases from J; junction bases left unmatched: 14. CDR3 region: CASRTIGQGRWEQFF. DNA of the CDR3: TGTGCCAGCAGGACGATTGGACAGGGTCGGTGGGAGCAGTTCTTC.